Below are 29 T cell receptor beta chains sequenced from a single sample in a study of blood T cell repertoires in COVID-19. TCRdb's table, derived via immunoSEQ multiplex PCR, lists solely in-frame clones and lacks some. The sample contains about 280,000 clones, around nine tenths of which appear only once. Material for sequencing was PBMCs or T cells enriched from blood (not recorded which). These receptors were taken from a woman in her sixties or seventies in a cohort exposed to, infected with or recovered from COVID-19 (not recorded which).

The chain is built from TRBV5-1 and TRBJ2-1; possibly TRBD1 for D (6 bases). This CDR3 is 13 amino acids long. Per the germline V gene, CDR1 is SGHRS and CDR2 is YFSETQ. V lost 3 bases, J lost 8 bases, and 12 bases lay in between. The CDR3, as DNA: TGCGCCAGCAGCTCCTCAGGGGTACATGAGCAGTTCTTC. It is translated as CASSSSGVHEQFF.

This clone was found a few times. The V and J genes are TRBV21-1 and TRBJ1-6. TRBV21-1 is labeled a pseudogene. The CDR3 spans 19 residues. CDR3 amino acids: CASSNSWRLPISYNSPLHF. CDR3 DNA sequence: TGTGCCAGCAGCAACTCTTGGAGGCTCCCCATCTCCTATAATTCACCCCTCCACTTT.

This chain joins TRBV6-1 and TRBJ1-2; D is uncertain. In germline, CDR1 is MNHNS, CDR2 SASEGT. This CDR3 has 15 amino acids. V was trimmed by 5 bases and J by 8 bases, leaving 21 bases between them. DNA for the CDR3: TGTGCCAGCAGTTCGAACCTGTACTCTATGCTGGGCTACACCTTC. Translated: CASSSNLYSMLGYTF.

The rearrangement joins TRBV24-1 to TRBJ1-2; a possible D gene is TRBD1 (5 bases). Trimming removed 3 bases from V and 3 bases from J, with 13 bases in between. The germline V gene encodes CDR1 KGHDR and CDR2 SFDVKD. This CDR3 contains 15 residues. CDR3 sequence: CATSDTRGADYGYTF. As DNA, the CDR3 is TGTGCCACCAGTGATACGCGGGGCGCCGACTATGGCTACACCTTC.

V and J are TRBV5-8 and TRBJ1-5, with 7 bases identical to TRBD1. Germline CDR1 SGHTS, CDR2 YDEGEE. CDR3 size: 15 residues. V trimming: 4 bases; J trimming: 2 bases; junction bases outside the gene matches: 6. The CDR3 DNA follows: TGTGCCAGCAGCATAGGGGGCTGGGGCAATCAGCCCCAGCATTTT. Encoded protein: CASSIGGWGNQPQHF.

The chain carries TRBV6-2 or TRBV6-3 and TRBJ2-1; 10 bases match TRBD2. Trimming at V came to 5 bases and at J to 0 bases, leaving 10 bases not matched to a gene. Per germline, CDR1 MNHEY and CDR2 SVGEGT. The CDR3 has 18 amino acids. This CDR3 is CASSAPKLAGPSYNEQFF. The CDR3 DNA sequence: TGTGCCAGCAGTGCCCCTAAACTAGCGGGACCCTCCTACAATGAGCAGTTCTTC.

CDR3 sequence reads: CASSLEWPNQPQHF. The CDR3 DNA reads as TGCGCCAGCAGCTTGGAGTGGCCCAATCAGCCCCAGCATTTT. This chain connects TRBV5-1 to TRBJ1-5; the D is unclear. From germline, CDR1 is SGHRS and CDR2 YFSETQ. The CDR3 is made up of 14 amino acids. The V end was cut by 0 bases, the J end by 3 bases, with 7 bases between.

This chain uses TRBV9 with TRBJ2-2; the match to TRBD2 covers 7 bases. V dropped 4 bases and J dropped 2; count of bases not matched to a gene: 8. The CDR3 contains 16 residues. Germline-derived CDR1 and CDR2 are SGDLS and YYNGEE. The CDR3 here is CASSPRAGLNTGELFF. The CDR3 DNA follows: TGTGCCAGCAGCCCCAGAGCGGGACTTAACACCGGGGAGCTGTTTTTT.

The rearrangement links TRBV7-3 to TRBJ2-2; the match to TRBD2 covers 7 bases. With V trimmed by 5 bases and J by 1 base, 19 bases remained unmatched. Germline V gene data show CDR1 as SGHTA and CDR2 as FQGTGA. CDR3 length equals 20 residues. In nucleotides, the CDR3 is TGTGCCAGCAGCCTCCGGGGCGGGAGTCCGTTCGGGCTGAACACCGGGGAGCTGTTTTTT. Protein sequence: CASSLRGGSPFGLNTGELFF.

The count of this clone is one. The V gene is TRBV7-9, the J gene TRBJ2-7, with D tentatively TRBD1 (6 bases). The germline V gene encodes CDR1 SEHNR and CDR2 FQNEAQ (reference sequence). This CDR3 has 14 amino acids. Trimming cost V 5 bases and J 9 bases, with 20 bases left between them. The CDR3 region is CASSIAGTPSGQYF. The CDR3 DNA follows: TGTGCCAGCAGCATCGCCGGGACACCCTCTGGGCAGTACTTC. The variable domain in full, with the rest retrieved from reference TRBV7-9 and TRBJ2-7, is DTGVSQNPRHKITKRGQNVTFRCDPISEHNRLYWYRQTLGQGPEFLTYFQNEAQLEKSRLLSDRFSAERPKGSFSTLEIQRTEQGDSAMYLCASSIAGTPSGQYFGPGTRLTVT.

The chain combines TRBV19 with TRBJ2-6; D is uncertain. CDR1 LNHDA and CDR2 SQIVND come from the germline V gene (reference sequence). The CDR3 is made up of 13 amino acids. Deletions cut 9 bases from V and 0 bases from J, with 6 bases between. CDR3: CASVSSGANVLTF. DNA for the CDR3: TGTGCCAGCGTGAGCTCTGGGGCCAACGTCCTGACTTTC. The variable domain in full, with the rest retrieved from reference TRBV19 and TRBJ2-6, is DGGITQSPKYLFRKEGQNVTLSCEQNLNHDAMYWYRQDPGQGLRLIYYSQIVNDFQKGDIAEGYSVSREKKESFPLTVTSAQKNPTAFYLCASVSSGANVLTFGAGSRLTVL.

The rearrangement links TRBV12-3 or TRBV12-4 to TRBJ1-5; D gene ambiguous. The CDR3 loop spans 13 amino acids. V was clipped by 3 bases and J by 4 bases, with 7 bases between them. CDR3 nucleotides: TGTGCCAGCAGTTTGCGTGAAAATCAGCCCCAGCATTTT. This translates into CASSLRENQPQHF.

The sample holds one count of this clone. The CDR3 region is CASSFPSGPREQYF. The CDR3 region has the DNA TGTGCCAGCAGTTTCCCTAGCGGCCCTCGGGAGCAGTACTTC. The chain joins TRBV28 to TRBJ2-7, with 7 bases identical to TRBD2. The CDR3 length is 14 residues. V dropped 3 bases and J dropped 7; count of bases not matched to a gene: 9. CDR1 is MDHEN, CDR2 SYDVKM, per germline.

This clone appeared once. This chain joins TRBV2 and TRBJ2-7; 10 nucleotides line up with TRBD1. Trimming took 7 bases from V and 3 from J; bases not matched to a gene: 3. The length of the CDR3 is 13 residues. Germline assignment: CDR1 SNHLY and CDR2 FYNNEI. In DNA, the CDR3 is TGTGCCAGCAACGGACAGGGGGGCTACGAGCAGTACTTC. This gives the protein CASNGQGGYEQYF. The entire variable domain, with the rest obtained from reference TRBV2 and TRBJ2-7, is as follows: EPEVTQTPSHQVTQMGQEVILRCVPISNHLYFYWYRQILGQKVEFLVSFYNNEISEKSEIFDDQFSVERPDGSNFTLKIRSTKLEDSAMYFCASNGQGGYEQYFGPGTRLTVT.

The chain combines TRBV9 with TRBJ1-3, with a tentative D call TRBD1 (5 bases). CDR1 and CDR2 (germline): SGDLS, YYNGEE. V was clipped by 3 bases and J by 0 bases, with 16 bases between them. The length of the CDR3 is 17 residues. CDR3 loop: CASSAGTGTASGNTIYF. The CDR3 DNA sequence: TGTGCCAGCAGCGCCGGGACTGGGACTGCCTCTGGAAACACCATATATTTT.

V gene TRBV12-3 or TRBV12-4 combines with J gene TRBJ2-3; D not resolved. The CDR3 totals 13 residues. Trimming removed 2 bases from V and 2 bases from J, with 5 bases in between. CDR3 nucleotide sequence: TGTGCCAGCAGTTTAACGGTCACAGATACGCAGTATTTT. Protein product: CASSLTVTDTQYF.

The CDR3 DNA is TGCGCCAGCAGTCAATCGGAGGGGTCCTACAATGAGCAGTTCTTC. It yields the protein CASSQSEGSYNEQFF. The rearrangement links TRBV23-1 to TRBJ2-1; perhaps TRBD2 as D (6 bases). TRBV23-1 is an open reading frame, and its role is uncertain. The V end was cut by 0 bases, the J end by 1 base, with 7 bases between. The CDR3 is made up of 15 amino acids.

This chain links TRBV6-5 with TRBJ2-5, with no clear D. Trimming removed 0 bases at V and 0 bases at J, with 11 bases between. Germline V gene lookup returns CDR1 MNHEY and CDR2 SVGAGI. This CDR3 is 16 amino acids long. CDR3 in amino acids: CASSYSGRKYQETQYF. In DNA, the CDR3 is TGTGCCAGCAGTTACTCTGGCCGCAAGTACCAAGAGACCCAGTACTTC.

Concerning this clone: Other DNA variants within this sample encode the same CDR3. The rearrangement links TRBV5-6 to TRBJ2-7; D may be TRBD1 (5 bases). The CDR3 contains 13 residues. V was clipped by 3 bases and J by 0 bases, with 7 bases between them. Looked up from germline, CDR1 is SGHDT and CDR2 is YYEEEE. CDR3 amino acids: CASSSRVSYEQYF. The CDR3 region has the DNA TGTGCCAGCAGCTCCAGGGTCTCCTACGAGCAGTACTTC. The variable domain in full, with the rest retrieved from reference TRBV5-6 and TRBJ2-7, is DAGVTQSPTHLIKTRGQQVTLRCSPKSGHDTVSWYQQALGQGPQFIFQYYEEEERQRGNFPDRFSGHQFPNYSSELNVNALLLGDSALYLCASSSRVSYEQYFGPGTRLTVT.

V gene TRBV7-9 combines with J gene TRBJ1-1; 7 bases are a match to TRBD1. The trim removed 8 bases at V and 4 bases at J, leaving 10 bases unmatched. CDR1 and CDR2 (germline): SEHNR, FQNEAQ (reference sequence). The CDR3 runs 14 residues. The CDR3 DNA is TGTGCCAGCGTTCTCTCGACAGGGAGCACTGAAGCTTTCTTT. Translation: CASVLSTGSTEAFF. The whole variable domain, remainder taken from reference TRBV7-9 and TRBJ1-1, is DTGVSQNPRHKITKRGQNVTFRCDPISEHNRLYWYRQTLGQGPEFLTYFQNEAQLEKSRLLSDRFSAERPKGSFSTLEIQRTEQGDSAMYLCASVLSTGSTEAFFGQGTRLTVV.

The chain couples TRBV11-2 to TRBJ2-1, with a possible D match to TRBD1 (6 bases). Trimming cost V 5 bases and J 4 bases, with 21 bases left between them. The CDR3 runs 17 residues. Per germline, CDR1 SGHAT and CDR2 FQNNGV. The DNA for the CDR3 is TGTGCCAGCAGCCATCGCTTTGGGGGCGAAGGATACAATGAGCAGTTCTTC. Amino acid sequence: CASSHRFGGEGYNEQFF.

The chain couples TRBV21-1 to TRBJ2-7; TRBD1, the D gene given by the table, was not confirmed from the DNA. TRBV21-1 is shown as a pseudogene. CDR3 length equals 17 residues. The CDR3 loop reads CASSARRRDRGAYEQYF. DNA for the CDR3: TGTGCCAGCAGCGCCCGAAGACGGGACAGGGGGGCCTACGAGCAGTACTTC.

The chain employs TRBV28 and TRBJ2-7; 11 positions match TRBD2. Germline-derived CDR1 and CDR2 are MDHEN and SYDVKM. J was trimmed by 0 bases and V by 7 bases; bases with no gene match: 5. The CDR3 has 15 amino acids. In nucleotides, the CDR3 is TGTGCCAGCAAGGGGCTAGCGGGAGGCTCCTACGAGCAGTACTTC. Encoded protein: CASKGLAGGSYEQYF.

The chain carries TRBV18 and TRBJ2-5; TRBD2 might be the D (5 bases). The CDR3 is made up of 12 amino acids. V gave up 6 bases and J gave up 1 base, with 6 bases separating them. Germline CDR1 reads KGHSH; CDR2 reads LQKENI. The CDR3 loop reads CASSRGQETQYF. The CDR3 coding sequence is TGTGCCAGCTCCCGGGGCCAAGAGACCCAGTACTTC.

The chain uses TRBV21-1 and TRBJ1-2; the table's D call, TRBD1, has no DNA check behind it. TRBV21-1 corresponds to a pseudogene. There are 14 residues in the CDR3. CDR3 sequence reads: CASSKGQADYGYTF. The CDR3 DNA reads TGTGCCAGCAGCAAGGGGCAGGCAGACTATGGCTACACCTTC.

A few counts support this clone. The chain is built from TRBV6-5 and TRBJ1-3; 8 positions agree with TRBD1. The CDR3 has 14 residues. Per the germline V gene, CDR1 is MNHEY and CDR2 is SVGAGI. V lost 6 bases, J lost 2 bases, and 3 bases stayed unmatched. The CDR3 here is CASSETGAGNTIYF. For the CDR3, the DNA is TGTGCCAGCAGCGAGACAGGGGCTGGAAACACCATATATTTT.

The chain links TRBV5-5 to TRBJ2-7, with 8 nucleotides matching TRBD2. Germline lookup yields CDR1 SGHKS and CDR2 YYEKEE (reference sequence). This CDR3 spans 16 amino acids. V lost 1 base to trimming and J lost 4 bases; unmatched junction nucleotides: 10. In DNA, the CDR3 is TGTGCCAGCAGCTTGATAATTGCGGGAGGAAAGTACGAGCAGTACTTC. It encodes CASSLIIAGGKYEQYF.

The chain employs TRBV28 and TRBJ2-7, with 7 bases lining up with TRBD2. This CDR3 spans 15 amino acids. V lost 7 bases, J lost 3 bases, and 12 bases stayed unmatched. CDR1 MDHEN and CDR2 SYDVKM come from the germline V gene. Here the CDR3 reads CASTTKVSGGYEQYF. CDR3 nucleotides: TGTGCCAGCACCACTAAAGTTTCGGGGGGCTACGAGCAGTACTTC.

This chain connects TRBV4-2 to TRBJ2-7; possibly TRBD2 for D (7 bases). Germline CDR1 is LGHNA and CDR2 is YNFKEQ. V shed 0 bases and J shed 6 bases, with 18 bases lying between them. This CDR3 region has 16 residues. The chain's CDR3 is CASSQDRGAPFGEQYF. The CDR3, as DNA: TGTGCCAGCAGCCAAGATCGGGGGGCACCTTTCGGCGAGCAGTACTTC.